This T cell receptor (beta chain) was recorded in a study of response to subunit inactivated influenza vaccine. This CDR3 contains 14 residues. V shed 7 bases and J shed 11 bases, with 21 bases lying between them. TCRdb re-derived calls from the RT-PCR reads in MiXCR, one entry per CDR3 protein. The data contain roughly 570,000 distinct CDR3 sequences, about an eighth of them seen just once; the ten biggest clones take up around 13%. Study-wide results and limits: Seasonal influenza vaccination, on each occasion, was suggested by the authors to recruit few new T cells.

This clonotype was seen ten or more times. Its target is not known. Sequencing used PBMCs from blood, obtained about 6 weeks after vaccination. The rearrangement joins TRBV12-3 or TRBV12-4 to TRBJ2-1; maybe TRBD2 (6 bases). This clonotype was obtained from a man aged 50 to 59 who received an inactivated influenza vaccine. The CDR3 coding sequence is TGTGCCAGCACCCTAGGAGAGGCGGGCGGGAAGCAGTTCTTC. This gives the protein CASTLGEAGGKQFF.